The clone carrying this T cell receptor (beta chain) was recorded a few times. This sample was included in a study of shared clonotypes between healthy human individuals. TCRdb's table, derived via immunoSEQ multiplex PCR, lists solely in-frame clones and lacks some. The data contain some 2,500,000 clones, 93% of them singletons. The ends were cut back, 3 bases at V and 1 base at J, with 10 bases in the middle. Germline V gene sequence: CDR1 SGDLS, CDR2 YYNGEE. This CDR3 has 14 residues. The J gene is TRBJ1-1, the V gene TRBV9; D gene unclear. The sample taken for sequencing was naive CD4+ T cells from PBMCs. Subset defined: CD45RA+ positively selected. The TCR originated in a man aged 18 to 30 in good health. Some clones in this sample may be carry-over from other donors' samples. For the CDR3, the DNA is TGTGCCAGCAGCGCAAGGGCCTCGAACACTGAAGCTTTCTTT. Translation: CASSARASNTEAFF.